Each of the 2 T cell receptor beta chains below was sequenced from the same sample in a study of human T cells and chemical hapten exposure. TCRdb reanalysed the RACE reads using MiXCR and keeps one entry per CDR3 protein. Found here are about 30,000 distinct CDR3 sequences, about 5.6% of them singletons; the top ten hold about 6%. As to time point: patch test 3, about 24 weeks after DPC sensitization. Treatment: therapeutic diphenylcyclopropenone sensitization with weekly scalp DPC. Sequenced material: whole blood, taken in connection with sensitization to the hapten diphenylcyclopropenone (DPC). The receptors stem from a man between 25 and 39 years old with alopecia areata. Some clones in this sample may be carry-over from other donors' samples.

A remark on this clonotype: Just one base apart from a much larger clone, this may be a read error. V gene TRBV12-3 or TRBV12-4 combines with J gene TRBJ1-6; no clear D. V was shortened by 8 bases and J by 4 bases, with 6 bases between the two germline ends. The CDR3 is made up of 12 amino acids. The CDR3 spells CASHQYNSPLHF. CDR3 in DNA: TGTGCCAGCCATCAGTATAATTCACCCCTCCACTTT.

Ten or more counts support this clonotype. The chain combines TRBV7-9 with TRBJ1-2, with 8 bases identical to TRBD1. Germline V gives CDR1 SEHNR, CDR2 FQNEAQ (reference sequence). The CDR3 is made up of 12 amino acids. The V gene end was trimmed by 5 bases and the J gene end by 6 bases; junction bases not matched to a gene: 2. CDR3 protein: CASSPTGDGYTF. The CDR3 coding sequence is TGTGCCAGCAGCCCGACAGGGGATGGCTACACCTTC.